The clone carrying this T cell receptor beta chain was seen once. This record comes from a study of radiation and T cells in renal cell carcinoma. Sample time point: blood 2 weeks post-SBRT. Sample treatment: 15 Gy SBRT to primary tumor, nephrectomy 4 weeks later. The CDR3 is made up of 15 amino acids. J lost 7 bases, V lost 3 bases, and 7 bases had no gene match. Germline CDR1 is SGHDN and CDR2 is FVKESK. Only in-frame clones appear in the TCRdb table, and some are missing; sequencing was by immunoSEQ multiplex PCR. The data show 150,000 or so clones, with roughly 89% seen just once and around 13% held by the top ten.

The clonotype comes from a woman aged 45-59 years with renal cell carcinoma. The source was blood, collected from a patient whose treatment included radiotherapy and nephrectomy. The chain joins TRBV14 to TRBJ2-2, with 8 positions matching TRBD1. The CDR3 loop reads CASSHIDRGHGELFF. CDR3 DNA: TGTGCCAGCAGCCACATCGACAGGGGCCACGGGGAGCTGTTTTTT.